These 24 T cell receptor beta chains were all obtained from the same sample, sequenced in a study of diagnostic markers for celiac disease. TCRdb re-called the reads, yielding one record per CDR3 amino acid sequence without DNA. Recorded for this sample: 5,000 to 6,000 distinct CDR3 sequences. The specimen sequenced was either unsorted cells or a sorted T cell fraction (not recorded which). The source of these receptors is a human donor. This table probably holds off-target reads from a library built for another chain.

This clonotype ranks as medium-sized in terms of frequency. The CDR3 spells CASSQNGQGLDTGELFF. The chain links TRBV4-1 to TRBJ2-2; there is no DNA to check the TCRdb D call of TRBD1. Germline V gene sequence: CDR1 MGHRA, CDR2 YSYEKL. The CDR3 covers 17 residues.

CDR3: CSARIGGDYGYTF. V gene TRBV20-1 combines with J gene TRBJ1-2. Germline CDR1 and CDR2: DFQATT and SNEGSKA (reference sequence). This CDR3 has 13 amino acids.

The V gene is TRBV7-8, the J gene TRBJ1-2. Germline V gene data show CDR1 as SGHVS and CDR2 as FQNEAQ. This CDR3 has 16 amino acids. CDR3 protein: CASSSQRGPSNYGYTF.

The CDR3 sequence is CASSLRQTQYF. The rearrangement uses TRBV12-3 or TRBV12-4 and TRBJ2-5. The CDR3 length is 11 residues.

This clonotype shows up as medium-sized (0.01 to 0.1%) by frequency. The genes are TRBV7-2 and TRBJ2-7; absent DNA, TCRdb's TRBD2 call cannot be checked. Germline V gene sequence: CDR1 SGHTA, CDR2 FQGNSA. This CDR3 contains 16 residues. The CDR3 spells CASSFSSGQSSYEQYF.

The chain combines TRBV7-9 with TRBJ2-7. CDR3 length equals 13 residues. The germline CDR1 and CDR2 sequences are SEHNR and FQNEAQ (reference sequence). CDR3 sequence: CASSLVRTYEQYF.

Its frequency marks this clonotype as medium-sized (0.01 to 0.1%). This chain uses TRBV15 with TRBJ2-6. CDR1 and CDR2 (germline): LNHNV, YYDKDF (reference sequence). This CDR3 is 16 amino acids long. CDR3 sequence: CATSRGGESGANVLTF.

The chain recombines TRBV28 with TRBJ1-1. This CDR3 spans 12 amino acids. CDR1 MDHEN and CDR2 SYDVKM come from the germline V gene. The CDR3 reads CASSLRHTEAFF.

The CDR3 protein is CASRLDQNTEAFF. The chain links TRBV5-1 to TRBJ1-1. CDR1 and CDR2 from the germline V gene are SGHRS and YFSETQ. The CDR3 totals 13 residues.

The CDR3 loop is CASSRGGGLATEVFF. The chain combines TRBV14 with TRBJ1-1; lacking DNA, the TRBD1 call made by TCRdb goes unchecked. The CDR3 totals 15 residues. Germline V gene lookup returns CDR1 SGHDN and CDR2 FVKESK.

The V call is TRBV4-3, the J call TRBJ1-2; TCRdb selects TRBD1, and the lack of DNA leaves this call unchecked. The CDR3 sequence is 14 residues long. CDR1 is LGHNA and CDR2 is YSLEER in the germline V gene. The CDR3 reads CASSLQGQDYGYTF.

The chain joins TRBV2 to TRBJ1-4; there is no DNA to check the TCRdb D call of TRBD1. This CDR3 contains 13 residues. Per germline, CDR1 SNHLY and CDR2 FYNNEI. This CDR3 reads CASSASRGEKLFF.

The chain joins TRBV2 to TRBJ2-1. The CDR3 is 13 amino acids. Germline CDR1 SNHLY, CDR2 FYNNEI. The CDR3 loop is CASGEGQEGKQFF.

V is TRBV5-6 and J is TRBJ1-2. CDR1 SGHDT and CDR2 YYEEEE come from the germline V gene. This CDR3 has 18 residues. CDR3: CASSLDPTIGGRYYGYTF.

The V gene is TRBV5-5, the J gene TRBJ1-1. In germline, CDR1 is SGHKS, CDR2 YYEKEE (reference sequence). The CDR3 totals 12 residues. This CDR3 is CASSLKSTEAFF.

The CDR3 here is CSARVLRDTEAFF. This chain uses TRBV20-1 with TRBJ1-1. The CDR3 spans 13 residues. The germline V gene has CDR1 DFQATT and CDR2 SNEGSKA (reference sequence).

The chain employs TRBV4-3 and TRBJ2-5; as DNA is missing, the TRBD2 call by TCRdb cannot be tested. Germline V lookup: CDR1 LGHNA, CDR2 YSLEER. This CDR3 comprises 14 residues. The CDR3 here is CASSPSSGGETQYF.

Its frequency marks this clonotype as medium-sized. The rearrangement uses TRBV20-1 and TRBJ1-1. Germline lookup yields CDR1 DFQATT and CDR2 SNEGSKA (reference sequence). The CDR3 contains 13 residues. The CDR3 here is CSASAGVNTEAFF.

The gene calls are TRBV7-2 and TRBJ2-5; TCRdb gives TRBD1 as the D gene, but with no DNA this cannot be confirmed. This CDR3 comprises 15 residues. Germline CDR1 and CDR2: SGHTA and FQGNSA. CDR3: CASSLVPGQKETQYF.

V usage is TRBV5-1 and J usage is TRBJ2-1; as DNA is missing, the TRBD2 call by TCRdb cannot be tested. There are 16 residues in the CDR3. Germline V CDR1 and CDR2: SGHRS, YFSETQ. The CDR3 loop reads CASSFVPGGPYNEQFF.

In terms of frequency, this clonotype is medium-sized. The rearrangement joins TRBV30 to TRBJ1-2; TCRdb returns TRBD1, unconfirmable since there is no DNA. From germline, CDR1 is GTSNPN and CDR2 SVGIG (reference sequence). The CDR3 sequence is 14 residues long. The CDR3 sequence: CAWSSGKVSYGYTF.

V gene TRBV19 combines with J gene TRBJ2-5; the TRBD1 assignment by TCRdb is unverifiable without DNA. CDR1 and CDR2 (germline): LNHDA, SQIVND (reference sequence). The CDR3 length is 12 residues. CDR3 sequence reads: CASRTGQETQYF.

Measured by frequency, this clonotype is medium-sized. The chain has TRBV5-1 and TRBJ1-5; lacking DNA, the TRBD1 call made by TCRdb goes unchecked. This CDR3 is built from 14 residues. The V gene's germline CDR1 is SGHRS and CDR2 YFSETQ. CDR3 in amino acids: CASSLVGGNQPQHF.

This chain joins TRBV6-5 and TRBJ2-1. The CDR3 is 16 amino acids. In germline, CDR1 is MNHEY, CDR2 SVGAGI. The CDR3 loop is CASSYSVTSGYNEQFF.